This T cell receptor beta chain was documented in a study of T cells after yellow fever vaccination. The overall study: In the case of low-cell-number fractions, SMART-Seq v4 Ultra Low Input was used for preparation.

Making TCR cDNA involved 5'RACE template switching, which added UMIs and a universal primer site. Using its own MiXCR run on the 5' RACE reads, TCRdb lists one record per CDR3 protein. Counted here are 300,000 or so distinct CDR3 sequences, approximately 3.9% occurring once; the ten biggest clones make up 24%. This clonotype has just a few counts. Antigen unknown. Study-level findings and limits: Repertoires sorted by FACS could include abundant clonotypes that are contaminants from the bulk population. Most clones from primary vaccination were detected again post-booster (96% CD4, 70% to 90% CD8).

The trim removed 10 bases at V and 5 bases at J, leaving 4 bases unmatched. Germline assignment: CDR1 SEHNR and CDR2 FQNEAQ (reference sequence). The CDR3 runs 11 residues. This sequence originates from a man aged 18 to 30 who received the YFV17D yellow fever vaccine. J is TRBJ2-7 and V is TRBV7-9; 8 bases match TRBD1. The material sequenced was PBMCs, taken 5 days after the yellow fever booster vaccination. DNA for the CDR3: TGTGCCACCCAGGACAGGGACGAGCAGTACTTC. Protein sequence: CATQDRDEQYF.